A single TCR beta chain is shown here with its context. Its antigen is as yet unknown. Different DNA sequences within this sample yield the same CDR3. Thyroid surgery had not been preceded by any treatment in any patient. With MiXCR, TCRdb reprocessed the PCR reads. The profile shows about 41,000 clones, 20% to 25% of them singletons. The data were taken from a study of metastatic and nonmetastatic thyroid tumors. Across the study: A comparison of repertoires was made across blood and tumor or nodule tissue from malignant and benign thyroid patients. Study-level points and caveats: Within blood and tumor, benign nodules reportedly had significantly lower TCR beta diversity than malignant thyroid tumors did.

Per the germline V gene, CDR1 is SGHVS and CDR2 is FNYEAQ. V lost 1 base and J 1 base, leaving 11 bases between the germline ends. The CDR3 extends over 15 amino acids. The receptor's source is a female donor with papillary thyroid cancer or a benign thyroid nodule (not recorded which). Some clones in this sample may be carry-over from other donors' samples. The specimen was tumor tissue. The chain combines TRBV7-6 with TRBJ2-7; the D is unclear. Written as DNA, the CDR3 is TGTGCCAGCAGCTTAGTCCCTCCCCCTTCCTACGAGCAGTACTTC. Amino acids: CASSLVPPPSYEQYF. The whole variable domain, remainder taken from reference TRBV7-6 and TRBJ2-7, is GAGVSQSPRYKVTKRGQDVALRCDPISGHVSLYWYRQALGQGPEFLTYFNYEAQQDKSGLPNDRFSAERPEGSISTLTIQRTEQRDSAMYRCASSLVPPPSYEQYFGPGTRLTVT.